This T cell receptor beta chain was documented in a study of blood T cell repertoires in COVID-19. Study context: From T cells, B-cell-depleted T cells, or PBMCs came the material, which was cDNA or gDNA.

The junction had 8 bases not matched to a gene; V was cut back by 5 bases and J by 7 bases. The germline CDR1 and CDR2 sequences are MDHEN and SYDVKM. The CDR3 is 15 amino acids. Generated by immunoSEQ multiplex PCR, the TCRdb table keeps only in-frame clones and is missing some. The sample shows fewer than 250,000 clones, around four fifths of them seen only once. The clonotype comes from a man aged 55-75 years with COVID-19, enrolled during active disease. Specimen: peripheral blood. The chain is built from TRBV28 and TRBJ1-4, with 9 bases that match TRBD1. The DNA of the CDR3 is TGTGCCAGCAGTCCCGGGGGACAGGGAGGTGAAAAACTGTTTTTT. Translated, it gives CASSPGGQGGEKLFF.